The next 12 T cell receptor beta chains were all read from a single sample in a study of draining lymph node invasion in breast cancer. Memory conventional CD4 T cells were sorted as CD4+ CD45RA- CD25- cells. TCRdb re-called the bulk RNA-seq reads through MiXCR, storing one row per CDR3 protein. The table has fewer than 2,500 distinct CDR3 sequences, roughly 84% seen once; the top ten hold under 2.5%. What was sequenced was sorted memory CD4+ effector T cells from a lymph node. These receptor sequences come from a female donor with luminal breast cancer.

This clonotype was seen just once. The genes are TRBV6-5 and TRBJ2-7, with 9 bases fitting TRBD2. Trimming cost V 0 bases and J 3 bases; bases outside gene matches: 9. The CDR3 is 17 residues long. The germline gives CDR1 MNHEY, CDR2 SVGAGI. CDR3 DNA sequence: TGTGCCAGCAGTTACTCGAATCTTCTAGCGGGAATCTACGAGCAGTACGTC. Residues: CASSYSNLLAGIYEQYV.

The J gene is TRBJ1-5, the V gene TRBV6-5; D is ambiguous. The germline gives CDR1 MNHEY, CDR2 SVGAGI. V lost 0 bases to trimming and J lost 2 bases, with 5 bases between them. This CDR3 comprises 14 residues. Here the CDR3 DNA reads TGTGCCAGCAGTTACTCGAGGGGCAATCAGCCCCAGCATTTT. Amino acids: CASSYSRGNQPQHF.

The chain couples TRBV6-6 to TRBJ1-6, with D tentatively TRBD1 (6 bases). Germline V gene sequence: CDR1 MNHNY, CDR2 SVGAGI (reference sequence). The germline V and J ends were trimmed by 6 bases and 10 bases, with 16 bases remaining between them. This CDR3 region has 14 residues. CDR3 loop: CASSPQGIGSPLHF. The CDR3 coding sequence is TGTGCCAGCAGCCCACAGGGAATCGGGTCACCCCTCCACTTT.

DNA of the CDR3: TGTGCCACGACCTCAGGGGACGCGAACACTGAAGCTTTCTTT. This sequence encodes CATTSGDANTEAFF. The rearrangement joins TRBV19 to TRBJ1-1, with D perhaps TRBD1 (6 bases). The CDR3 has 14 amino acids. V was trimmed by 10 bases and J by 1 base, leaving 16 bases between them. CDR1 is LNHDA, CDR2 SQIVND, per germline (reference sequence).

This sequence joins TRBV5-1 and TRBJ1-4, with D possibly TRBD1 on 5 matching bases. Trimming removed 4 bases at V and 7 bases at J, with 20 bases between. Germline values: CDR1 SGHRS, CDR2 YFSETQ. This CDR3 is 16 amino acids long. The CDR3: CASSPGPRGVVEKLFF. CDR3 DNA sequence: TGCGCCAGCAGCCCAGGCCCGAGGGGAGTGGTTGAAAAACTGTTTTTT.

The rearrangement links TRBV3-1 to TRBJ1-2; TRBD1 is a possible D gene (6 bases). From germline, CDR1 is LGHDT and CDR2 YNNKEL (reference sequence). The CDR3 contains 15 residues. V lost 1 base to trimming and J lost 7 bases, with 16 bases between them. The CDR3 DNA is TGTGCCAGCAGCCAAGGGGCCTGGCAGGGGACTGGCTACACCTTC. This codes for CASSQGAWQGTGYTF.

This chain uses TRBV6-1 with TRBJ1-1; the D gene is possibly TRBD1 (5 bases). This CDR3 region has 12 residues. Germline V gives CDR1 MNHNS, CDR2 SASEGT. V was trimmed by 2 bases and J by 10 bases, leaving 11 bases between them. The CDR3 DNA reads TGTGCCAGCAGTGAATCCACAGGCACAGCTTTCTTT. Its protein product is CASSESTGTAFF.

This clonotype was counted once. The chain combines TRBV30 with TRBJ1-2; D might be TRBD1 (6 bases). Germline assignment: CDR1 GTSNPN and CDR2 SVGIG (reference sequence). This CDR3 is 13 amino acids long. Trimming removed 3 bases at V and 4 bases at J, with 12 bases between. CDR3: CAWRRGACYGYTF. CDR3 bases: TGTGCCTGGAGACGGGGGGCGTGCTATGGCTACACCTTC.

This rearrangement joins TRBV4-2 to TRBJ1-5; no clear D gene. This CDR3 has 13 residues. Per germline, CDR1 LGHNA and CDR2 YNFKEQ. Trimming pared 2 bases from V and 2 bases from J, leaving 4 bases between. CDR3 coding DNA: TGTGCCAGCAGCCAAAGCGGCAATCAGCCCCAGCATTTT. Translating gives CASSQSGNQPQHF.

The chain joins TRBV12-3 or TRBV12-4 to TRBJ1-1, with D hard to call. This CDR3 contains 12 residues. The ends were cut back, 6 bases at V and 4 bases at J, with 9 bases in the middle. CDR3 in amino acids: CASSQLGTEAFF. The DNA for the CDR3 is TGTGCCAGCAGCCAATTAGGCACTGAAGCTTTCTTT.

The chain uses TRBV12-3 or TRBV12-4 and TRBJ2-5; D might be TRBD1 (5 bases). The CDR3 is made up of 14 amino acids. The ends were cut back, 6 bases at V and 7 bases at J, with 18 bases in the middle. The CDR3 sequence: CASSLLVDMSTQYF. Here the CDR3 DNA reads TGTGCCAGCAGCCTCTTAGTGGACATGTCGACCCAGTACTTC.

V gene TRBV30 combines with J gene TRBJ1-5; D is possibly TRBD1 (5 bases). V was trimmed by 1 base and J by 3 bases, leaving 13 bases between them. Germline V gives CDR1 GTSNPN, CDR2 SVGIG (reference sequence). The CDR3 sequence is 15 residues long. The CDR3 sequence is CAWSDKGYTNQPQHF. CDR3 DNA: TGTGCCTGGAGTGACAAGGGGTATACCAATCAGCCCCAGCATTTT.